Shown below are 2 T cell receptor beta chains from a single sample sequenced in a study of T-cell memory formation after mild COVID-19. MiXCR, run by TCRdb on the 5' RACE reads, gives a single entry per CDR3 protein. The sample carries around 390,000 distinct CDR3 sequences, approximately 15% recorded once. The sample comprised PBMCs or a T cell subset sorted from them (not recorded which). The receptors stem from a man aged 18 to 29 who had mild COVID-19 (a few samples of this study predate the infection). Cell type and time point are not known.

J is TRBJ2-1 and V is TRBV7-9; 8 positions agree with TRBD2. CDR1 and CDR2 (germline): SEHNR, FQNEAQ (reference sequence). Trimming took 5 bases from V and 14 from J; bases not matched to a gene: 8. There are 12 residues in the CDR3. The CDR3, as DNA: TGTGCCAGCAGCCGGAGCGGGGGCCTTGAGTTCTTC. Translating it yields CASSRSGGLEFF.

This clonotype was counted only a few times. V is TRBV12-3 or TRBV12-4 and J is TRBJ1-5, with D maybe TRBD1 (6 bases). V lost 6 bases and J lost 7, with 13 bases in between. The CDR3 extends over 13 amino acids. The DNA of the CDR3 is TGTGCCAGCAGCCCACAGGGCGAACAGCCCCAGCATTTT. Its protein product is CASSPQGEQPQHF.